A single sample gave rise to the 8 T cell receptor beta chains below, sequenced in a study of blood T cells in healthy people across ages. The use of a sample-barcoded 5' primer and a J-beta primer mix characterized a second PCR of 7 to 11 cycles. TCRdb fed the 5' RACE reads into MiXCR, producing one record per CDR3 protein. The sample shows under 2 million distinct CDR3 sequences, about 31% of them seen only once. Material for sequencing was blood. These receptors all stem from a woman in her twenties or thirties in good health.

The CDR3: CASSRFGRAGEKLFF. The CDR3 DNA follows: TGTGCCAGCTCACGTTTTGGTCGTGCAGGTGAAAAACTGTTTTTT. The chain uses TRBV2 and TRBJ1-4; the D is unclear. Trimming left V 8 bases short and J 7 bases short, with 20 bases between. This CDR3 comprises 15 residues. Germline V gene lookup returns CDR1 SNHLY and CDR2 FYNNEI.

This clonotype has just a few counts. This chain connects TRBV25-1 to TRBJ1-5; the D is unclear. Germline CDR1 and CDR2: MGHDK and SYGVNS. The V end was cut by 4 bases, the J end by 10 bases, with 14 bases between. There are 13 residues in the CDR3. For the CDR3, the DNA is TGTGCCAGCAGTGGTTACGGGTCCTCCCCCCAGCATTTT. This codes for CASSGYGSSPQHF.

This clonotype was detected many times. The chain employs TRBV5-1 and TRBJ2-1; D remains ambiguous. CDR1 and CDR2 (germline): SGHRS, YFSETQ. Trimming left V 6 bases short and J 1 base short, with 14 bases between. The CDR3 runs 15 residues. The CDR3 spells CASNPDPDSYNEQFF. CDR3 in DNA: TGCGCCAGCAACCCCGATCCCGATTCCTACAATGAGCAGTTCTTC.

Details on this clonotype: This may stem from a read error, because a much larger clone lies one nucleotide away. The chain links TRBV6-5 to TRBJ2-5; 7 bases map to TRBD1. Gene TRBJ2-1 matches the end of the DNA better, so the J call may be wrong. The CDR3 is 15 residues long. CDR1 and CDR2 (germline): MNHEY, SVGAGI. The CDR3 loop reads CASSYGGQHQETQFF. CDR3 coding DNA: TGTGCCAGCAGTTACGGGGGACAGCACCAAGAGACCCAGTTCTTC.

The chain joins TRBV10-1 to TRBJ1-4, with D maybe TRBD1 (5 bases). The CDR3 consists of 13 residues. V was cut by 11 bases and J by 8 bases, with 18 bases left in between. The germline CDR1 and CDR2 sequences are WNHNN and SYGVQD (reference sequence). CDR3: CAYPSGRREKLFF. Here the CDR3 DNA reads TGCGCCTACCCCTCGGGGCGTAGGGAAAAACTGTTTTTT.

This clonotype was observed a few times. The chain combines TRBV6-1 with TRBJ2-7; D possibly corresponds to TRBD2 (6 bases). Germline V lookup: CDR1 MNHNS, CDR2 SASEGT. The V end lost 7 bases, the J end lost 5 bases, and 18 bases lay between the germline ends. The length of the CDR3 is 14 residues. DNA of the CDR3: TGTGCCAGCACGAGGGGACTGGGGGGAAACGAGCAGTACTTC. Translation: CASTRGLGGNEQYF.

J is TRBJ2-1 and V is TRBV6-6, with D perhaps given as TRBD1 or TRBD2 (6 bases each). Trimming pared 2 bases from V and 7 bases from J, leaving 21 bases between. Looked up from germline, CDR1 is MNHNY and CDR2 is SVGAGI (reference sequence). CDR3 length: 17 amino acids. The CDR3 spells CASSYLEAGRGGNEQFF. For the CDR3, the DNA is TGTGCCAGCAGTTACCTAGAGGCTGGGCGAGGGGGGAATGAGCAGTTCTTC.

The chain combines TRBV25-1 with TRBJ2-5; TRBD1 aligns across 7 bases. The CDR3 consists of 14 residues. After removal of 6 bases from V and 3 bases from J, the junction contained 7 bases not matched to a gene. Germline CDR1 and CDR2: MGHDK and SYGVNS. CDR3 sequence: CASRFSDREETQYF. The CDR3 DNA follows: TGTGCCAGCAGATTTTCCGACAGGGAAGAGACCCAGTACTTC.